The T cell receptor beta chain described here comes from a study of blood T cell repertoires in COVID-19. As for the study in general: Collection of acute and convalescent COVID-19 samples took place in the United States, Italy and Spain.

After removal of 5 bases from V and 3 bases from J, the junction contained 9 bases not matched to a gene. The CDR3 consists of 16 residues. From germline, CDR1 is MDHEN and CDR2 SYDVKM. The repertoire was sequenced with immunoSEQ multiplex PCR; TCRdb's copy has only in-frame clones and lacks some. The sample records 190,000 or so clones, 70% to 80% being singletons. The J gene is TRBJ2-5, the V gene TRBV28; the match to TRBD2 covers 10 bases. Material for sequencing was peripheral blood. The source is a man aged 50 or older who had recovered from COVID-19. CDR3 protein: CASSPQGLAIKETQYF. The CDR3 nucleotides are TGTGCCAGCAGTCCCCAGGGACTAGCGATCAAAGAGACCCAGTACTTC. Together with reference TRBV28 and TRBJ2-5, the CDR3 gives the full variable domain: DVKVTQSSRYLVKRTGEKVFLECVQDMDHENMFWYRQDPGLGLRLIYFSYDVKMKEKGDIPEGYSVSREKKERFSLILESASTNQTSMYLCASSPQGLAIKETQYFGPGTRLLVL.